The T cell receptor beta chain described here comes from a study of T cell repertoires in cytomegalovirus infection. Background on the study: Alongside well-studied HLA-B-restricted CMV epitopes, recently identified HLA-C-restricted CMV epitopes were also used. Signatures in public TCR beta sequences pointed to both CMV infection and matching HLA type. Regarding the study as a whole: Cumulative frequency (of public TCR beta family members) identified carriers of CMV plus the relevant HLA. Dominant in the ex vivo response were TCR beta clonotypes restricted by HLA-C and specific for CMV.

TCRdb independently ran MiXCR on the reads; one entry per CDR3 protein. The table lists about 500,000 distinct CDR3 sequences, 30% to 40% of them singletons. Comments on this clonotype: Its specificity is not known.

Sequencing used cultured PBMCs, obtained from culture after CMV antigen stimulation. The sequence was collected from a human donor in good health (CMV status not recorded). Some clones in this sample may be carry-over from other donors' samples.

For the CDR3, the DNA is TGTGCCAGCAGCTGGACAGGGGTGGCGACTGAAGCTTTCTTT. It yields the protein CASSWTGVATEAFF. The chain links TRBV7-6 to TRBJ1-1; 9 bases line up with TRBD1. The germline CDR1 and CDR2 sequences are SGHVS and FNYEAQ. The CDR3 covers 14 residues. V gave up 4 bases and J gave up 5 bases; unmatched junction bases: 5.